These T cell receptor beta chains were read from a single sample in a study of T cells in Graves' hyperthyroidism and ophthalmopathy. TCRdb reprocessed the multiplex PCR reads with MiXCR, giving one entry per CDR3 protein. The table includes 330,000 or so distinct CDR3 sequences, 15% to 20% detected once. The sample was blood. Every receptor here comes from a woman aged 40 to 50 with Graves' ophthalmopathy. The CDR3 runs from the conserved cysteine through the conserved F or W. The D gene is left open where the match is weak. Clone size is given for some rows only: seen once, a few or many times, or a class if the clone is expanded.

>many|TRBD2|TRBJ2-5|19|TRBV20-1
TGCAGTGCTAGACCCTTAGCGGGAGATTTCCCCCCGCTCCAAGAGACCCAGTACTTC
CSARPLAGDFPPLQETQYF
>many|.|TRBJ1-3|13|TRBV5-1
TGCGCCAGCAGCGTGCAAGGGGGAAACACCATATATTTT
CASSVQGGNTIYF
>.|.|TRBJ1-2|15|TRBV9
TGTGCCAACAGCGTAGCACAGGCGACGTTCTATGGCTACACCTTC
CANSVAQATFYGYTF
>once|TRBD1|TRBJ1-5|16|TRBV11-1
TGTGCCAGCAGCTTACACGGACAGGGATGGAATCAGCCCCAGCATTTT
CASSLHGQGWNQPQHF
>many|TRBD2|TRBJ2-4|15|TRBV28
TGTGCCAGCATCAAACGCGGGGGGCCTTCGGGCATTCAGTACTTC
CASIKRGGPSGIQYF
>many|TRBD1|TRBJ1-5|14|TRBV6-5
TGTGCCAGCAGGCCCCTACAGGGGGGTCAGCCCCAGCATTTT
CASRPLQGGQPQHF
>.|.|TRBJ1-2|15|TRBV19
TGTGCCAGTACTTCCCAGATGGGAGGTGCCTATGGCTACACCTTC
CASTSQMGGAYGYTF
>.|.|TRBJ2-5|12|TRBV6-5
TGTGCCAGCAAACAGGGATTGGAGACCCAGTACTTC
CASKQGLETQYF
>many|.|TRBJ2-7|12|TRBV28
TGTGCCAGCAGCTGGGGACACTACGAGCAGTACTTC
CASSWGHYEQYF
>many|.|TRBJ2-6|11|TRBV20-1
TGCAGTGCTTTAGGGGCCAACGTCCTGACTTTC
CSALGANVLTF
>many|TRBD2|TRBJ2-3|16|TRBV3-1
TGTGCCAGCAGCCAAACCCCGGGGACTACGAATAATACGCAGTATTTT
CASSQTPGTTNNTQYF
>many|TRBD2|TRBJ2-5|15|TRBV30
TGTGCCTGGAGTGTAATAGCGGGCTATCGGGAGACCCAGTACTTC
CAWSVIAGYRETQYF
>many|.|TRBJ1-1|12|TRBV7-9
TGTGCCAGCAGCTTAGCGGCTAGGGAAGCTTTCTTT
CASSLAAREAFF
>many|.|TRBJ2-7|14|TRBV30
TGTGCCTGGAGTAGGGAAGGGGGTAAATACGAGCAGTACTTC
CAWSREGGKYEQYF
>.|TRBD2|TRBJ2-7|17|TRBV20-1
TGCAGTGCTAGAGAGGGACTAGCGGGAGGGGCTCACTACGAGCAGTACTTC
CSAREGLAGGAHYEQYF
>many|TRBD2|TRBJ2-5|16|TRBV20-1
TGCAGTGCCGTCGGATTAGCGGGAGCCACCCAAGAGACCCAGTACTTC
CSAVGLAGATQETQYF
>many|.|TRBJ1-5|14|TRBV20-1
TGCAGTGCCAGAGACAGCAACAGCAATCAGCCCCAGCATTTT
CSARDSNSNQPQHF
>.|TRBD2|TRBJ2-7|17|TRBV14
TGTGCCAGCAGCCTTGCGCGCGGGACTAGTCTTTTCTACGAGCAGTACTTC
CASSLARGTSLFYEQYF
>.|.|TRBJ2-7|12|TRBV9
TGTGCCAGCAGCGTAGAAGAAGGCGAGCAGTACTTC
CASSVEEGEQYF
>many|TRBD2|TRBJ2-7|14|TRBV27
TGTGCCAGCAGTGAACTAGCGGGAGCCTACGAGCAGTACTTC
CASSELAGAYEQYF
>.|.|TRBJ1-2|12|TRBV28
TGTGCCAGCAGTTTTGAGGGATCGGGCTACACCTTC
CASSFEGSGYTF
>many|.|TRBJ1-2|13|TRBV29-1
TGCAGCGCCGACGACGGGGTGAGATGGGGCTACACCTTC
CSADDGVRWGYTF
>many|TRBD1|TRBJ1-1|16|TRBV12-3/TRBV12-4
TGTGCCAGCAGCTCCGGGGACAGTAGTCAGAACACTGAAGCTTTCTTT
CASSSGDSSQNTEAFF
>many|TRBD2|TRBJ2-7|16|TRBV20-1
TGCAGTGCTCCTTCCCTAGCGGGAGGGAGATCCTACGAGCAGTACTTC
CSAPSLAGGRSYEQYF
>.|TRBD2|TRBJ2-5|17|TRBV20-1
TGCAGTGCTCCTCGACTAGCGGGAGGGCCCCGTCGAGAGACCCAGTACTTC
CSAPRLAGGPRRETQYF
>.|TRBD1|TRBJ2-5|15|TRBV6-1
TGTGCCAGCTTCGAGACAGGGAGTCGGAAAGAGACCCAGTACTTC
CASFETGSRKETQYF
>.|TRBD1|TRBJ1-1|13|TRBV6-5
TGTGCCAGCAGTTCAAGGACAGGGACTGAAGCTTTCTTT
CASSSRTGTEAFF
>many|.|TRBJ2-7|15|TRBV2
TGTGCCAGCAGTGAGAGGTATCAGGGGAGTTGGGAGCAGTACTTC
CASSERYQGSWEQYF
>.|.|TRBJ1-6|15|TRBV28
TGTGCCAGCAGGATGGACAGTCCCCCTAATTCACCCCTCCACTTT
CASRMDSPPNSPLHF
>many|.|TRBJ1-5|14|TRBV12-3/TRBV12-4
TGTGCCAGCAGTCCTCTCCTTCACAATCAGCCCCAGCATTTT
CASSPLLHNQPQHF
>many|TRBD1|TRBJ2-3|15|TRBV6-1
TGTGCCAGCAGGGCGAAGGGGGCAGTCACAGATACGCAGTATTTT
CASRAKGAVTDTQYF
>many|.|TRBJ1-5|16|TRBV24-1
TGTGCCACCACCCTTTCTCCGGGAGAGAGGAATCAGCCCCAGCATTTT
CATTLSPGERNQPQHF
>.|TRBD2|TRBJ2-7|14|TRBV6-1
TGTGCCAGCAGGGGAGCGGGAGGCCCCAGCGAGCAGTACTTC
CASRGAGGPSEQYF
>many|.|TRBJ2-7|15|TRBV7-6
TGTGCCAGCAGTTCAGGGCGCGGGCGGTACTACGAGCAGTACTTC
CASSSGRGRYYEQYF
>many|.|TRBJ1-2|12|TRBV28
TGTGCCAGCTCGAGTATTCGGGATGCCTACACCTTC
CASSSIRDAYTF
>.|TRBD2|TRBJ2-7|15|TRBV28
TGTGCCATCAGCTCCGGACTAGCGCCTACCTACGAGCAGTACTTC
CAISSGLAPTYEQYF
>.|.|TRBJ1-1|17|TRBV12-3/TRBV12-4
TGTGCCAGCAGTTTGATCGGCGGGGGGAAGTCGAGCACTGAAGCTTTCTTT
CASSLIGGGKSSTEAFF
>many|TRBD1|TRBJ1-1|13|TRBV11-3
TGTGCCAGCAGCTTTGGACAGGACACTGAAGCTTTCTTT
CASSFGQDTEAFF
>many|TRBD1|TRBJ2-3|17|TRBV11-1
TGTGCCAGCAGCACCCAGACCCCAGGGGGCTCCCGGGTTACGCAGTATTTT
CASSTQTPGGSRVTQYF
>.|.|TRBJ2-7|12|TRBV28
TGTGCCAGCAACGCGGGACCCTCCGAGCAGTACTTC
CASNAGPSEQYF
>many|.|TRBJ1-1|10|TRBV19
TGTGCCAGTTTCGCGGGGGGAGCTTTCTTT
CASFAGGAFF
>few|TRBD2|TRBJ2-6|19|TRBV4-1
TGCGCCAGCAGCCAAGATCAGGGAGGGGAGGGACTTGGGGCCAACGTCCTGACTTTC
CASSQDQGGEGLGANVLTF
>many|TRBD1|TRBJ1-2|13|TRBV29-1
TGCAGCGTTGGGGGACAGGCTAACTATGGCTACACCTTC
CSVGGQANYGYTF